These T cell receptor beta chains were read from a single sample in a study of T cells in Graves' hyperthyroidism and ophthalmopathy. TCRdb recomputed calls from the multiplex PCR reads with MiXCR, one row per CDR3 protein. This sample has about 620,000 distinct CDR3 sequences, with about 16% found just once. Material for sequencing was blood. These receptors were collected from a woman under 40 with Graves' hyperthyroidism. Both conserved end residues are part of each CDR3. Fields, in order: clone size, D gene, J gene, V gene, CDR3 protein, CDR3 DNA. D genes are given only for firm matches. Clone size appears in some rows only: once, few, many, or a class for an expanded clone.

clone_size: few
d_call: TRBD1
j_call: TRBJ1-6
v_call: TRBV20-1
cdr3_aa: CSARDRDRGLHNSPLHF
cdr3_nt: TGCAGTGCTAGAGATCGGGACAGGGGGCTCCATAATTCACCCCTCCACTTT

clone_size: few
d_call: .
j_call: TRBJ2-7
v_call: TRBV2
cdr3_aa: CASSSFGRGHEQYF
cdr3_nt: TGTGCCAGCAGCTCTTTCGGCAGGGGCCACGAGCAGTACTTC

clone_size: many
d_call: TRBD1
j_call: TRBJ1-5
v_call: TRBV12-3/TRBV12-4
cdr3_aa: CASSHRDRGYQPQHF
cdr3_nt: TGTGCCAGCAGCCACCGGGACAGGGGTTATCAGCCCCAGCATTTT

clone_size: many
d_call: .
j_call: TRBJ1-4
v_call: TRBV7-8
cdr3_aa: CASSRGGSEKLFF
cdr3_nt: TGTGCCAGCAGCAGAGGGGGGAGTGAAAAACTGTTTTTT

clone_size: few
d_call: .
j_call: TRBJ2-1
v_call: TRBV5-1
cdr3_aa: CASSLAEGDAEQFF
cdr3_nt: TGCGCCAGCAGCTTGGCAGAAGGTGACGCCGAGCAGTTCTTC

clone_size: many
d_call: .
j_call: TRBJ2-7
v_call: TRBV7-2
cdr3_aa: CASSFTSRSSEQYF
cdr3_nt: TGTGCCAGCAGCTTCACATCCCGATCCAGCGAGCAGTACTTC

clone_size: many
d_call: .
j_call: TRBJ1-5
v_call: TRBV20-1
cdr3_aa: CSARGQNSNQPQHF
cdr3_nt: TGCAGTGCTAGAGGACAGAATAGCAATCAGCCCCAGCATTTT

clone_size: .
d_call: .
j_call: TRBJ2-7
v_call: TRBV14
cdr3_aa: CASSLGDLGEQYF
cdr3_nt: TGTGCCAGCAGCTTGGGGGATCTAGGGGAGCAGTACTTC

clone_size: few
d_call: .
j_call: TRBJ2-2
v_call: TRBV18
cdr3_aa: CASSPMRGELFF
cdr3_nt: TGTGCCAGCTCACCGATGCGGGGGGAGCTGTTTTTT

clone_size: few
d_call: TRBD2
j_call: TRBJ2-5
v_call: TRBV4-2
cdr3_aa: CASSQEAGGAETQYF
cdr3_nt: TGTGCCAGCAGCCAAGAGGCGGGAGGAGCGGAGACCCAGTACTTC

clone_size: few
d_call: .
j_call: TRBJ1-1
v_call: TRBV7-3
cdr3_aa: CACSLISGNTEAFF
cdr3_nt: TGTGCCTGCAGCTTAATTTCAGGGAACACTGAAGCTTTCTTT

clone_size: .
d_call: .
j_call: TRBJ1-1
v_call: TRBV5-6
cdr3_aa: CASSFGGGDSVNTEAFF
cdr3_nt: TGTGCCAGCAGCTTCGGGGGGGGAGACAGCGTGAACACTGAAGCTTTCTTT

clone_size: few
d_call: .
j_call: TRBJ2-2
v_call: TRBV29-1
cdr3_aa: CSAVGGPGELFF
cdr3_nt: TGCAGCGCCGTGGGGGGGCCCGGGGAGCTGTTTTTT

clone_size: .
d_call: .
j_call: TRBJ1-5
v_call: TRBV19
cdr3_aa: CASSIFGEDQPQHF
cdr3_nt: TGTGCCAGTAGTATTTTTGGGGAGGATCAGCCCCAGCATTTT

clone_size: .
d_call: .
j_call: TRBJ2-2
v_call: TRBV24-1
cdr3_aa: CAIGFAGELFF
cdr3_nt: TGTGCCATCGGGTTTGCCGGGGAGCTGTTTTTT

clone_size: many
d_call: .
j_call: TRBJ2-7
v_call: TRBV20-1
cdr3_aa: CSANPSAPFYEQYF
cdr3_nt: TGCAGTGCTAACCCTAGCGCGCCCTTCTACGAGCAGTACTTC

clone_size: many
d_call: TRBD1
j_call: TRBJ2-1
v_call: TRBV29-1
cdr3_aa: CSVVNRDRGRNEQFF
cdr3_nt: TGCAGCGTCGTCAACCGGGACAGGGGACGCAATGAGCAGTTCTTC

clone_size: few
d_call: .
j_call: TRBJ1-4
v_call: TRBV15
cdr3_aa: CATSRVEGFEKLFF
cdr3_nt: TGTGCCACCAGCAGAGTGGAGGGTTTCGAAAAACTGTTTTTT

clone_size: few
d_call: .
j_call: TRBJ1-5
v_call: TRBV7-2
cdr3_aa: CASSPTWGGQPQHF
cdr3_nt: TGTGCCAGCAGCCCCACGTGGGGGGGTCAGCCCCAGCATTTT

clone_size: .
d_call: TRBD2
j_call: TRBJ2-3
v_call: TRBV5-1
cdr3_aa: CASGLRSPAGGSTDTQYF
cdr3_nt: TGCGCCAGCGGCTTGCGGAGTCCAGCGGGAGGTTCCACAGATACGCAGTATTTT

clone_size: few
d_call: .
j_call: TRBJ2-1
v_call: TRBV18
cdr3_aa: CASSPVGLGNEQFF
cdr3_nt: TGTGCCAGCTCACCAGTTGGGTTGGGCAATGAGCAGTTCTTC

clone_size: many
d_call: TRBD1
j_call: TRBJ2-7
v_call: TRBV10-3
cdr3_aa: CAIKTGQGSSYEQYF
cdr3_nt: TGTGCCATCAAGACAGGGCAGGGGAGCTCCTACGAGCAGTACTTC

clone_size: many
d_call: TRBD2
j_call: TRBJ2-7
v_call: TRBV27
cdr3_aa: CASSGEGSSYEQYF
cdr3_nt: TGTGCCAGCAGCGGGGAGGGGAGCTCCTACGAGCAGTACTTC

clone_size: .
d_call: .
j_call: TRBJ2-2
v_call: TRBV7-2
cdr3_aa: CASSFWYTGELFF
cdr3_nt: TGTGCCAGCAGCTTTTGGTACACCGGGGAGCTGTTTTTT

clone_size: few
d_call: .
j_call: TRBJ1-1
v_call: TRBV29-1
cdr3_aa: CSVDGGREAFF
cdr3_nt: TGCAGCGTTGATGGGGGGAGGGAAGCTTTCTTT

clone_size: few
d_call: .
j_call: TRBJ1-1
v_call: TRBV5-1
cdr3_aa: CASSIGLSNTEAFF
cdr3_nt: TGCGCCAGCAGCATCGGGCTTTCGAACACTGAAGCTTTCTTT

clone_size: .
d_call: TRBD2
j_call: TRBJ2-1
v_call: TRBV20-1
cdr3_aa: CSAKKASGSYNEQFF
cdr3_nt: TGCAGTGCTAAGAAAGCTAGCGGGTCCTACAATGAGCAGTTCTTC

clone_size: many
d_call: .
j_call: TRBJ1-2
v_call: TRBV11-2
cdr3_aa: CASSLDGYYGYTF
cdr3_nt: TGTGCCAGCAGCTTAGACGGATACTATGGCTACACCTTC

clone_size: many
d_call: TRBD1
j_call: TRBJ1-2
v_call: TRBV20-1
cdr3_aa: CSARLFWTGSYGYTF
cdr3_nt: TGCAGTGCTAGGCTTTTCTGGACAGGGAGCTATGGCTACACCTTC

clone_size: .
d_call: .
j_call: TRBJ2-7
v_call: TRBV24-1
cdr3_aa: CATQDPEAYEQYF
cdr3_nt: TGTGCCACCCAGGATCCCGAGGCCTACGAGCAGTACTTC

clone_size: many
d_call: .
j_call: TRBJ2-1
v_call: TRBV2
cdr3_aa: CASRGRGSYNEQFF
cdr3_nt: TGTGCCAGCAGAGGCAGGGGCTCCTACAATGAGCAGTTCTTC

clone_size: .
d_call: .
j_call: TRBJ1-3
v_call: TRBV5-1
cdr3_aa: CASSSGVGDTIYF
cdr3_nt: TGCGCCAGCAGCTCCGGAGTAGGGGACACCATATATTTT

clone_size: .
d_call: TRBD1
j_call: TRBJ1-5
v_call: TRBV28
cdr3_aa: CASSFVRGGIQPQHF
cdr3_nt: TGTGCCAGCAGTTTTGTCAGGGGGGGGATCCAGCCCCAGCATTTT

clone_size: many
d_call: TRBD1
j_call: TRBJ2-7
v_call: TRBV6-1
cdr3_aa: CASTRNPGQGTTEQYF
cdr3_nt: TGTGCCAGCACTAGAAACCCGGGACAGGGGACTACCGAGCAGTACTTC

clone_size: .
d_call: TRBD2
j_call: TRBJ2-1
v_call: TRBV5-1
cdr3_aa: CASSGGGPSGSWDNEQFF
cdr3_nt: TGCGCCAGCAGTGGGGGGGGCCCTAGCGGGAGCTGGGACAATGAGCAGTTCTTC

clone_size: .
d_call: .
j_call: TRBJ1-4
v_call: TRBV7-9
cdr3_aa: CASSLARGGKTNEKLFF
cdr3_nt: TGTGCCAGCAGCTTAGCAAGAGGGGGAAAGACTAATGAAAAACTGTTTTTT

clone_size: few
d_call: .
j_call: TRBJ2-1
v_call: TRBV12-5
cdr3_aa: CASGQGRTIQGGEQFF
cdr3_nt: TGTGCTAGTGGTCAGGGGAGGACTATCCAGGGTGGTGAGCAGTTCTTC

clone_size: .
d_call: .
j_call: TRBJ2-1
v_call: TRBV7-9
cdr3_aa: CASSHYQGNEQFF
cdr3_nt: TGTGCCAGCAGCCACTATCAGGGCAATGAGCAGTTCTTC

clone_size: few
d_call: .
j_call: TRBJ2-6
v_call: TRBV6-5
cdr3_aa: CASSYRGLGANVLTF
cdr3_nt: TGTGCCAGCAGTTACCGGGGTTTGGGGGCCAACGTCCTGACTTTC

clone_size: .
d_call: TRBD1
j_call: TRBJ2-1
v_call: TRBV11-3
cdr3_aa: CASSSYTDGQGAAEQFF
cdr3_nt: TGTGCCAGCAGCTCGTACACCGACGGACAGGGGGCGGCTGAGCAGTTCTTC

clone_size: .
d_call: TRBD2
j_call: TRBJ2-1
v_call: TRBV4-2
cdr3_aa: CASSQEFNSGGYNEQFF
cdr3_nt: TGTGCCAGCAGCCAAGAGTTTAATAGCGGGGGCTACAATGAGCAGTTCTTC

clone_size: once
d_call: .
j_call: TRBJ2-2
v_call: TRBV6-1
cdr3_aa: CASSLIDFSTGELFF
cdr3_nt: TGTGCCAGCAGTCTTATCGACTTTTCCACCGGGGAGCTGTTTTTT

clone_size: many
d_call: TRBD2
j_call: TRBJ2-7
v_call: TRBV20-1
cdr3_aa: CSALAGTYEQYF
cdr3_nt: TGCAGTGCCTTAGCGGGAACCTACGAGCAGTACTTC

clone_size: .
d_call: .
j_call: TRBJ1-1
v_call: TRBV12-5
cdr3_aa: CASGLLRVTNTEAFF
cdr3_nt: TGTGCTAGTGGTTTACTCAGGGTTACTAACACTGAAGCTTTCTTT

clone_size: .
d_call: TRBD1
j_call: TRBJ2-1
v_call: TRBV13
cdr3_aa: CASSLGQGPSHEQFF
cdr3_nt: TGTGCCAGCAGCTTAGGACAGGGGCCTTCTCACGAGCAGTTCTTC

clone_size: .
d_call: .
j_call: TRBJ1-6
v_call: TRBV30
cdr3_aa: CAWSNTDTSSYNSPLHF
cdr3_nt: TGTGCCTGGAGTAATACAGATACGAGCTCCTATAATTCACCCCTCCACTTT

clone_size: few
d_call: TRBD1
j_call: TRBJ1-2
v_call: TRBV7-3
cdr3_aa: CASSEPGQGYTF
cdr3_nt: TGTGCCAGCAGCGAACCGGGACAGGGCTACACCTTC

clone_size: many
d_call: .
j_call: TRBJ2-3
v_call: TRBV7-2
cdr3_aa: CASSLQEPDTQYF
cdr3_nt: TGTGCCAGCAGCCTACAGGAACCAGATACGCAGTATTTT

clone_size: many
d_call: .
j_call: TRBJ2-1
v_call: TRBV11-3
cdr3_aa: CASSLEYTTSREQFF
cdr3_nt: TGTGCCAGCAGCTTAGAGTATACGACTTCTAGGGAGCAGTTCTTC

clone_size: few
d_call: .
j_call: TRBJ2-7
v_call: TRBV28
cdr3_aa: CASSFTRGGEQYF
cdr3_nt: TGTGCCAGCAGTTTCACAAGGGGGGGCGAGCAGTACTTC

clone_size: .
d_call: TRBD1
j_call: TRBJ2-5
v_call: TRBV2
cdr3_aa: CASRMTGVNQETQYF
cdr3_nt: TGTGCCAGCAGAATGACAGGGGTCAACCAAGAGACCCAGTACTTC

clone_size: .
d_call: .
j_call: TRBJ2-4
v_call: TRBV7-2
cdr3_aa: CASSQRSKGEGRAKNIQYF
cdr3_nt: TGTGCCAGCAGCCAAAGGAGTAAGGGGGAGGGCCGGGCCAAAAACATTCAGTACTTC

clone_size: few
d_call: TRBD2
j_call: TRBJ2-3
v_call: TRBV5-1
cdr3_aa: CASSGGGTSGRPTDTQYF
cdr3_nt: TGCGCCAGCAGTGGGGGCGGCACTAGCGGGAGACCCACAGATACGCAGTATTTT

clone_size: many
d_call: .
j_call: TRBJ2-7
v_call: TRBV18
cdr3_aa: CASSPPTGLLEQYF
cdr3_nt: TGTGCCAGCTCACCACCGACCGGGCTCCTCGAGCAGTACTTC

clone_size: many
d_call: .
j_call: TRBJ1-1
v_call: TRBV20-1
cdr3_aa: CSAGDSSGTEAFF
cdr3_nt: TGCAGTGCAGGGGACTCGTCTGGCACTGAAGCTTTCTTT

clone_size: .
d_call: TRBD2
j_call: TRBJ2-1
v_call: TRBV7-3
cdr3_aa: CASSPSGTSGINEQFF
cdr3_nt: TGTGCCAGCAGCCCTTCCGGGACTAGCGGAATAAATGAGCAGTTCTTC

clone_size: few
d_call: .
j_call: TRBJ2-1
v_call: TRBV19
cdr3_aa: CASSSGGNPYNEQFF
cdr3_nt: TGTGCCAGTAGTAGTGGCGGGAATCCCTACAATGAGCAGTTCTTC